This T cell receptor beta chain stems from a study of persistence of HIV-infected CD4 T cells. Study-wide background: Isolated cells were CMV- and HIV-1 Gag-responding CD4+ T cells.

Note on this clone: Antigen unknown.

Cells were stimulated with CMV-infected fibroblast lysates at roughly 10 ug/mL. CD40L/CD69 double-negative CD45RO-high memory CD4+ T cells were collected. The immunoSEQ assay was version 4, run in survey mode. Repertoires were generated with immunoSEQ multiplex PCR, while TCRdb's copy carries only in-frame clones and drops some. The repertoire includes 25,000 to 30,000 clones, roughly four fifths of them detected once, and 4% to 5% sits in the top ten. Between the trimmed V and J ends, which lost 6 bases and 0 bases, there was a span of 15 bases. The V gene's germline CDR1 is MDHEN and CDR2 SYDVKM. The CDR3 sequence is 16 residues long.

The chain employs TRBV28 and TRBJ1-5; D ambiguous. The TCR was taken from an adult man with HIV who was CMV-seropositive. The specimen comprised CD4+ T cells sorted from PBMCs after roughly 20-hour stimulation, sampled from a patient who received antiretroviral therapy. The CDR3: CASSPPGVYSNQPQHF. The CDR3 bases are TGTGCCAGCAGCCCGCCCGGGGTTTATAGCAATCAGCCCCAGCATTTT.